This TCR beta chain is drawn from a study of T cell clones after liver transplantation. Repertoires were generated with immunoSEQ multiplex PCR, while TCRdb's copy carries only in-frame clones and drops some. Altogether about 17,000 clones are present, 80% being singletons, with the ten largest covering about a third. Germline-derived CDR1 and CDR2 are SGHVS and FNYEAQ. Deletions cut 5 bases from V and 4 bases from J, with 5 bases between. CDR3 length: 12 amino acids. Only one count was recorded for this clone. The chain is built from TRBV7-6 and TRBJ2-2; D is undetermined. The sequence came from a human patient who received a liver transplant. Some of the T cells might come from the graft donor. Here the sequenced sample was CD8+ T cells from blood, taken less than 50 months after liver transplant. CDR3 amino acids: CASSPFTGELFF. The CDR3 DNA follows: TGTGCCAGCAGCCCCTTCACCGGGGAGCTGTTTTTT. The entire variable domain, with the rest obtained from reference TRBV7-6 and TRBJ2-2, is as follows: GAGVSQSPRYKVTKRGQDVALRCDPISGHVSLYWYRQALGQGPEFLTYFNYEAQQDKSGLPNDRFSAERPEGSISTLTIQRTEQRDSAMYRCASSPFTGELFFGEGSRLTVL.